This T cell receptor beta chain was documented in a study of blood T cell repertoires in COVID-19. On the study more broadly: Acute-phase and convalescent COVID-19 samples originated in the United States, Italy and Spain. Nucleic acid was either cDNA or gDNA, and it came from T cells, B-cell-depleted T cells, or PBMCs.

As handled by the study authors: Reference gene primers were amplified, and this amplification served to estimate nucleated cell counts. Generated by immunoSEQ multiplex PCR, the TCRdb table keeps only in-frame clones and is missing some. The DNA was the basis for D and trimming; V, J and clone size are from that table. The top ten hold roughly 9.8% of the sample, which has about 200,000 clones, 80% to 90% seen once. This clone was seen only once. This CDR3 is built from 13 residues. The germline V and J ends were trimmed by 7 bases and 6 bases, with 12 bases remaining between them. From germline, CDR1 is MDHEN and CDR2 SYDVKM.

The receptor comes from a human donor with active or convalescent COVID-19. The donor label of this sample is uncertain. The chain carries TRBV28 and TRBJ2-2, with TRBD2 as a possible D gene (6 bases). The sequenced sample was peripheral blood. CDR3 nucleotide sequence: TGTGCCAGCATTCAAGGAGGGGCCGGGGAGCTGTTTTTT. It is translated as CASIQGGAGELFF.